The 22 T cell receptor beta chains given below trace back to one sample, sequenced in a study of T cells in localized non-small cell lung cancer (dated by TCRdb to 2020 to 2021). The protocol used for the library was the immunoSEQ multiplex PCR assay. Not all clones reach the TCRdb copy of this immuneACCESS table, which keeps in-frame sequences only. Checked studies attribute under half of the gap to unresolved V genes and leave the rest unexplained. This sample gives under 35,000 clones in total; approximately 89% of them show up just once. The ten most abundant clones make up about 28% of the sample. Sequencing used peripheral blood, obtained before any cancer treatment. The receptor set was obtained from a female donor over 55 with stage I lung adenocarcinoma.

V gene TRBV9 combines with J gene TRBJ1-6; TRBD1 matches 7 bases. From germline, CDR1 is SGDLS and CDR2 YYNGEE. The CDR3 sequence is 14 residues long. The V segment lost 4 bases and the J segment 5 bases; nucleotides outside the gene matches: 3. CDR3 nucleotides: TGTGCCAGCAGCAAGGGACAGAATAATTCACCCCTCCACTTT. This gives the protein CASSKGQNNSPLHF.

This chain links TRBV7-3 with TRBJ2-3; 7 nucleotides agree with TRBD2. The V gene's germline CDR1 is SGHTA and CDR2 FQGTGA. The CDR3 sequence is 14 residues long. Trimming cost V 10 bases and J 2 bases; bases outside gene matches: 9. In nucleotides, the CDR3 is TGTGCCACCGCTAGCGGAGGAGTCACAGATACGCAGTATTTT. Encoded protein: CATASGGVTDTQYF.

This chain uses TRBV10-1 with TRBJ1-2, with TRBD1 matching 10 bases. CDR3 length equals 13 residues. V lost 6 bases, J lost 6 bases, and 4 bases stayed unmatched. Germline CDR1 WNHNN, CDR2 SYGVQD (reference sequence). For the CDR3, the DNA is TGCGCCAGCAGGGGAGGACAGGGGGATGGCTACACCTTC. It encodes CASRGGQGDGYTF.

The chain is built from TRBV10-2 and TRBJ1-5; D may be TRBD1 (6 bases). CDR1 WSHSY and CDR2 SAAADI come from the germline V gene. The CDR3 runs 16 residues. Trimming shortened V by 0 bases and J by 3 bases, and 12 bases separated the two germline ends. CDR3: CASSESSGQTNQPQHF. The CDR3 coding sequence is TGCGCCAGCAGTGAGTCGAGCGGACAGACCAATCAGCCCCAGCATTTT.

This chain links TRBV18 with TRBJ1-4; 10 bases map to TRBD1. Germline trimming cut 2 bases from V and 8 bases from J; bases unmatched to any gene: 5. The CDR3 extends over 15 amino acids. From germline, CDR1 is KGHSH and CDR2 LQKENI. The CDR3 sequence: CASSPGTGAPEKLFF. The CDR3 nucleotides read TGTGCCAGCTCACCAGGGACAGGGGCCCCCGAAAAACTGTTTTTT. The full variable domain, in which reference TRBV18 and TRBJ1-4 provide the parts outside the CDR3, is NAGVMQNPRHLVRRRGQEARLRCSPMKGHSHVYWYRQLPEEGLKFMVYLQKENIIDESGMPKERFSAEFPKEGPSILRIQQVVRGDSAAYFCASSPGTGAPEKLFFGSGTQLSVL.

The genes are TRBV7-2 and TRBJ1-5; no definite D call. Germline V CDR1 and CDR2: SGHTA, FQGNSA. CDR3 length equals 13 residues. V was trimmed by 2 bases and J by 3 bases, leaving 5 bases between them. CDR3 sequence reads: CASSLQLNQPQHF. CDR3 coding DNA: TGTGCCAGCAGCTTACAGCTCAATCAGCCCCAGCATTTT.

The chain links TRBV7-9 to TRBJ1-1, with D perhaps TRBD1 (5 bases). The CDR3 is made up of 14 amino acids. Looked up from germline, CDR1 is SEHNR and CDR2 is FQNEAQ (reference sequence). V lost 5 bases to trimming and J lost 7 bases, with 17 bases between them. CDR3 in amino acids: CASSPQVGFGEAFF. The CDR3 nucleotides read TGTGCCAGCAGCCCACAGGTAGGGTTCGGTGAAGCTTTCTTT.

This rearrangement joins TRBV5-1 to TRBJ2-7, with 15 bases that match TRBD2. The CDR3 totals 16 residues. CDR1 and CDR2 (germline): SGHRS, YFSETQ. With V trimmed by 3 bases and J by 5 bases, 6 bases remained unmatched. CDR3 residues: CASSSGLAGGPNEQYF. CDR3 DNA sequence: TGCGCCAGCAGCTCAGGACTAGCGGGAGGGCCTAACGAGCAGTACTTC.

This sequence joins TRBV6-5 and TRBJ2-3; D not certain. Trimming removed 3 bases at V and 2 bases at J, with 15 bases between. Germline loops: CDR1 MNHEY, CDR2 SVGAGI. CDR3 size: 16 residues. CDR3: CASSYGRGEVTDTQYF. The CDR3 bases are TGTGCCAGCAGTTATGGACGCGGCGAGGTCACAGATACGCAGTATTTT.

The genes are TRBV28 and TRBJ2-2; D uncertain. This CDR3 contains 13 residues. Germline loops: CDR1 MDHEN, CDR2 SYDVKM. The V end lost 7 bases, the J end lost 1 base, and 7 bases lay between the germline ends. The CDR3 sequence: CASKRLNTGELFF. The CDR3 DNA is TGTGCCAGCAAGCGATTGAACACCGGGGAGCTGTTTTTT. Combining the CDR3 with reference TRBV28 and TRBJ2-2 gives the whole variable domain DVKVTQSSRYLVKRTGEKVFLECVQDMDHENMFWYRQDPGLGLRLIYFSYDVKMKEKGDIPEGYSVSREKKERFSLILESASTNQTSMYLCASKRLNTGELFFGEGSRLTVL.

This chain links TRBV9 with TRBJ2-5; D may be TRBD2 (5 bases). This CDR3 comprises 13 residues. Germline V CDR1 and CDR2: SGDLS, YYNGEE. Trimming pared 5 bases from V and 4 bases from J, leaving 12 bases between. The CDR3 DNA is TGTGCCAGCAGTCGGGGAGATGGAGAGACCCAGTACTTC. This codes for CASSRGDGETQYF.

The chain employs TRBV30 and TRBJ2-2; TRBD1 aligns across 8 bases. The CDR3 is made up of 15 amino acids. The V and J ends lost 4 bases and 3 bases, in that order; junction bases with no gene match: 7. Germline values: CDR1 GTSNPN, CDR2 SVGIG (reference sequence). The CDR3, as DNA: TGTGCCTGGATTTCCGGGACAGGTGACACCGGGGAGCTGTTTTTT. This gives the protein CAWISGTGDTGELFF.

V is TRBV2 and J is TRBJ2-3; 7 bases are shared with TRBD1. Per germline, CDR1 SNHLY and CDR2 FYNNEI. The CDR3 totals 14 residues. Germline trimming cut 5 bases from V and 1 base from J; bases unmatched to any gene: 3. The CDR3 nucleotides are TGTGCCAGCAGTAGACAGGGCGGCACAGATACGCAGTATTTT. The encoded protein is CASSRQGGTDTQYF.

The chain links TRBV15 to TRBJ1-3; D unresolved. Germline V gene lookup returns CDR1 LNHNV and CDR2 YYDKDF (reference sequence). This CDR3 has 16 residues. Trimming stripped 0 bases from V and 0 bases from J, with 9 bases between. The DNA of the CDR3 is TGTGCCACCAGCAGAGACGTGGTCAGCTCTGGAAACACCATATATTTT. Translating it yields CATSRDVVSSGNTIYF.

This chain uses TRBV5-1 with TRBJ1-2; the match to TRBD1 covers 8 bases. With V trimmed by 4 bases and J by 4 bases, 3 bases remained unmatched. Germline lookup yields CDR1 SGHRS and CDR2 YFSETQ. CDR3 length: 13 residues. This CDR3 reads CASSTTGAYGYTF. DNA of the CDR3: TGCGCCAGCAGCACGACAGGGGCCTATGGCTACACCTTC.

The CDR3 region is CASTFTGTSGSTYTDTQYF. As DNA, the CDR3 is TGCGCCAGCACCTTTACCGGGACTAGCGGGTCGACTTACACAGATACGCAGTATTTT. The chain uses TRBV5-1 and TRBJ2-3, with 12 bases identical to TRBD2. The germline gives CDR1 SGHRS, CDR2 YFSETQ. The CDR3 is 19 residues long. With V trimmed by 6 bases and J by 2 bases, 16 bases remained unmatched.

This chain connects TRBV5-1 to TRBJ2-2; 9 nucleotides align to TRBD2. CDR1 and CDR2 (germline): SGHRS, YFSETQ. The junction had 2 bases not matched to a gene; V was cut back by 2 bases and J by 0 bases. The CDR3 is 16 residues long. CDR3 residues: CASSLIAGANTGELFF. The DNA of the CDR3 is TGCGCCAGCAGCTTAATAGCGGGAGCGAACACCGGGGAGCTGTTTTTT.

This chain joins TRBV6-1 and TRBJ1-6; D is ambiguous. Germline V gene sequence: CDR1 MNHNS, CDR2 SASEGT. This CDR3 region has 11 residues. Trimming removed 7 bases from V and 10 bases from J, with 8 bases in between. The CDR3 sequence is CASNSRSPLHF. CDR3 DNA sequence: TGTGCCAGCAACAGTCGGTCACCCCTCCACTTT.

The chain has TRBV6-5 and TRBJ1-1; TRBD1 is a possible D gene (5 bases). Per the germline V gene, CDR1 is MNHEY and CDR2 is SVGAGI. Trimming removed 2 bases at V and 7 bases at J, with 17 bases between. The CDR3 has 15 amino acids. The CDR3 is CASSYVVRGEGEAFF. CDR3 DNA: TGTGCCAGCAGTTACGTCGTGCGAGGGGAAGGTGAAGCTTTCTTT.

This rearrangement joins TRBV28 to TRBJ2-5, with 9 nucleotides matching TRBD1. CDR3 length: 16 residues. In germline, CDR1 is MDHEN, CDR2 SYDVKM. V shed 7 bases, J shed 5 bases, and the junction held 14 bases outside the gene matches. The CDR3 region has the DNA TGTGCCAGCAACCCTCACCGGGACAGGGTTTTCGAGACCCAGTACTTC. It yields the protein CASNPHRDRVFETQYF.

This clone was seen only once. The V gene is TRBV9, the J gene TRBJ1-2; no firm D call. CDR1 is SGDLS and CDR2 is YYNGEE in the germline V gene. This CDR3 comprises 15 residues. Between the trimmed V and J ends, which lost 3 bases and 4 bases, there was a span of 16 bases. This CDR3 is CASSAQAESIYGYTF. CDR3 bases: TGTGCCAGCAGCGCCCAGGCCGAATCTATCTATGGCTACACCTTC.

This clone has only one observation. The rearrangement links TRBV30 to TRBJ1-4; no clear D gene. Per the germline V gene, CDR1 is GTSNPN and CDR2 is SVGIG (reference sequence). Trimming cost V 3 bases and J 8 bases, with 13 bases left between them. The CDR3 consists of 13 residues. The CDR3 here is CAWRTPGREKLFF. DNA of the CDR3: TGTGCCTGGAGGACACCCGGACGGGAAAAACTGTTTTTT. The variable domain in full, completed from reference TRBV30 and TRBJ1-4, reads SQTIHQWPATLVQPVGSPLSLECTVEGTSNPNLYWYRQAAGRGLQLLFYSVGIGQISSEVPQNLSASRPQDRQFILSSKKLLLSDSGFYLCAWRTPGREKLFFGSGTQLSVL.